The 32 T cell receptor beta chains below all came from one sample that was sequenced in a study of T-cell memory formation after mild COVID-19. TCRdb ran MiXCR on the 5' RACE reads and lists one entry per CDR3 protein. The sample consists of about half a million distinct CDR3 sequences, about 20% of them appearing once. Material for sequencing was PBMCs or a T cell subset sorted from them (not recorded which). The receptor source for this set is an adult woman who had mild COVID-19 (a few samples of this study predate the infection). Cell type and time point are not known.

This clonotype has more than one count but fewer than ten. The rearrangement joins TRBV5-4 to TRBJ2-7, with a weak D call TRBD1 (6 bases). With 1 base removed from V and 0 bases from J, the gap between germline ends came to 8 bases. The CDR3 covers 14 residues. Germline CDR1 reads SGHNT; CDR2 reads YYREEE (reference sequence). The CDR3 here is CASSLPGASYEQYF. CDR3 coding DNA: TGTGCCAGCAGCTTGCCAGGGGCCTCCTACGAGCAGTACTTC.

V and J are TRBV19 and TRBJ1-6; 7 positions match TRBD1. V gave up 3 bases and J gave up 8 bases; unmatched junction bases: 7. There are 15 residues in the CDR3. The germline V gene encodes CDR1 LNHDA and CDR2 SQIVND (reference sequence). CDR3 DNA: TGTGCCAGTAGTATTGGGCAGGGGGTCGATTCACCCCTCCACTTT. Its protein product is CASSIGQGVDSPLHF. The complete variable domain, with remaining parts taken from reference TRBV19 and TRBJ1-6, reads DGGITQSPKYLFRKEGQNVTLSCEQNLNHDAMYWYRQDPGQGLRLIYYSQIVNDFQKGDIAEGYSVSREKKESFPLTVTSAQKNPTAFYLCASSIGQGVDSPLHFGNGTRLTVT.

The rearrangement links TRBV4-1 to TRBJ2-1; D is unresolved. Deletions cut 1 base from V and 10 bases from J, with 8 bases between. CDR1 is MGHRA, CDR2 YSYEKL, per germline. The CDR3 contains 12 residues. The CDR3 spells CASSQVLGEQFF. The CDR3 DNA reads TGCGCCAGCAGCCAAGTTCTAGGAGAGCAGTTCTTC.

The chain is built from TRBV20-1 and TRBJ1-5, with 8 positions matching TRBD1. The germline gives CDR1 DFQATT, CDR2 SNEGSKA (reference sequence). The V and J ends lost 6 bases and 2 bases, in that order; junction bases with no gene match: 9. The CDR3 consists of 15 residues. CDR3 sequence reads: CSATGGRGGNQPQHF. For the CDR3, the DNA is TGCAGTGCCACAGGGGGGAGAGGTGGCAATCAGCCCCAGCATTTT.

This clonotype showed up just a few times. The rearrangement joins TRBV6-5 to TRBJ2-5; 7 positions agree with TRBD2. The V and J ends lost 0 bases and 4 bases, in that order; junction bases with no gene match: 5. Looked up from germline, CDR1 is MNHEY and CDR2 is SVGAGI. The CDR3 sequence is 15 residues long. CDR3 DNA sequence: TGTGCCAGCAGTTACTCGATGGCTAGCGGAGAGACCCAGTACTTC. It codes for CASSYSMASGETQYF.

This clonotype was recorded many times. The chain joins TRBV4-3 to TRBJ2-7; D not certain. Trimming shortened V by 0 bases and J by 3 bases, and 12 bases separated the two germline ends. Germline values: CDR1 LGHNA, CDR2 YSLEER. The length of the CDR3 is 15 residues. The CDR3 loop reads CASSQDLGFRYEQYF. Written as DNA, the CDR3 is TGCGCCAGCAGCCAAGATTTGGGTTTCCGCTACGAGCAGTACTTC.

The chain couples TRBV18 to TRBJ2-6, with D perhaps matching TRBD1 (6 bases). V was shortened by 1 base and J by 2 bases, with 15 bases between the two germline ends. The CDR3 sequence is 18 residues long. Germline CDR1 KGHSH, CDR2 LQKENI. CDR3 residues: CASSPLERGSTGANVLTF. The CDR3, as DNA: TGTGCCAGCTCACCACTCGAGAGGGGGTCCACTGGGGCCAACGTCCTGACTTTC.

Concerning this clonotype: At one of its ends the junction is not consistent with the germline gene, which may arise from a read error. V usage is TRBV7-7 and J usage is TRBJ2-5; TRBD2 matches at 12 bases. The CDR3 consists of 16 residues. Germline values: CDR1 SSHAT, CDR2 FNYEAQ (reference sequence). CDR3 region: CASSRPGTSGLEAQYF. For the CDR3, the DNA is TGTGCTAGCAGCCGACCCGGGACTAGCGGGCTGGAGGCCCAGTACTTC.

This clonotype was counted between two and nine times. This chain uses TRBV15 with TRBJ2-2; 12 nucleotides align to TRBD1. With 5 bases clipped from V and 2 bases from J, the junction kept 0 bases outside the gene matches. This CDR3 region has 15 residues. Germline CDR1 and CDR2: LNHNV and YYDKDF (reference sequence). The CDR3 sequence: CATSGTGGNTGELFF. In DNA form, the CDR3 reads TGTGCCACCAGCGGGACAGGGGGCAACACCGGGGAGCTGTTTTTT.

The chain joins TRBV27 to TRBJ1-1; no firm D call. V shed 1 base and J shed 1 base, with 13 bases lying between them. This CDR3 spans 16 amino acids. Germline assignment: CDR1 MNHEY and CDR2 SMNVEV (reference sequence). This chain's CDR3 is CASSLYWGRENTEAFF. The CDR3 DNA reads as TGTGCCAGCAGTTTATATTGGGGTCGGGAGAACACTGAAGCTTTCTTT.

CDR3 sequence reads: CATSETEMTGELFF. The CDR3 region has the DNA TGTGCCACCAGTGAGACGGAAATGACCGGGGAGCTGTTTTTT. The chain uses TRBV24-1 and TRBJ2-2; D unresolved. The CDR3 totals 14 residues. CDR1 KGHDR and CDR2 SFDVKD come from the germline V gene. V dropped 4 bases and J dropped 5 bases, with 10 bases sitting between them.

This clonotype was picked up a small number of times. The DNA of the CDR3 is TGTGCCAGCAGCCGGACCCAGGGTTTCCATAATGAAAAACTGTTTTTT. It specifies CASSRTQGFHNEKLFF. This chain uses TRBV12-3 or TRBV12-4 with TRBJ1-4; a weak D match, TRBD1 (5 bases). Trimming removed 6 bases from V and 4 bases from J, with 18 bases in between. The CDR3 consists of 16 residues.

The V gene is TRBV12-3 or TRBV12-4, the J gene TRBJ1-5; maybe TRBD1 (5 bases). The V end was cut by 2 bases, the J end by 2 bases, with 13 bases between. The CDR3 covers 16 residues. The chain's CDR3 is CASSLKGLGGNQPQHF. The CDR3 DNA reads TGTGCCAGCAGTTTAAAGGGGCTGGGGGGCAATCAGCCCCAGCATTTT.

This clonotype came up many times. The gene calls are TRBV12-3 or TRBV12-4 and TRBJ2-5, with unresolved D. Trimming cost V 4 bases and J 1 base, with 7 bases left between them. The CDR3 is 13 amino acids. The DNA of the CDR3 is TGTGCCAGCAGTTCCGCAGGCCAAGAGACCCAGTACTTC. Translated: CASSSAGQETQYF.

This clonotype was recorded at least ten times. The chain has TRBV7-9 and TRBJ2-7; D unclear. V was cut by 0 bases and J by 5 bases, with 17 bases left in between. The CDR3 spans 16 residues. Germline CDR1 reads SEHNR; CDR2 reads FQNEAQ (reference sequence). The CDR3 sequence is CASSLAPAQWSDEQYF. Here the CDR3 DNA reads TGTGCCAGCAGCTTAGCGCCAGCCCAGTGGAGCGACGAGCAGTACTTC. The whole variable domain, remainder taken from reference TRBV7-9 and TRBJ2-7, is DTGVSQNPRHKITKRGQNVTFRCDPISEHNRLYWYRQTLGQGPEFLTYFQNEAQLEKSRLLSDRFSAERPKGSFSTLEIQRTEQGDSAMYLCASSLAPAQWSDEQYFGPGTRLTVT.

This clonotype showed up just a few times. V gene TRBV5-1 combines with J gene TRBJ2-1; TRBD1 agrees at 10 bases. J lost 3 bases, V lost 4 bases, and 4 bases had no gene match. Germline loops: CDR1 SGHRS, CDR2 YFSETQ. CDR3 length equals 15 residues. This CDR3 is CASSQGDRGYNEQFF. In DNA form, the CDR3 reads TGCGCCAGCAGCCAGGGGGACAGGGGCTACAATGAGCAGTTCTTC.

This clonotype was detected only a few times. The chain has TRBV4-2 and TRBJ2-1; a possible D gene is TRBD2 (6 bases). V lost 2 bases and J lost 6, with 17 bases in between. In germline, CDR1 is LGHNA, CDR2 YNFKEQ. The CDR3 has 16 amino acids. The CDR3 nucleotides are TGTGCCAGCAGCCAACCCCGATCTCGCGGGGCCAATGAGCAGTTCTTC. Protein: CASSQPRSRGANEQFF.

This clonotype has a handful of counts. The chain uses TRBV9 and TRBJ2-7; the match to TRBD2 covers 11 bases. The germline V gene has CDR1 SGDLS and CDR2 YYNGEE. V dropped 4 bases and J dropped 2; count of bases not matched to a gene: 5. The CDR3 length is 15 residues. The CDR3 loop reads CASSPGLAVAYEQYF. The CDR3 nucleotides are TGTGCCAGCAGCCCGGGACTAGCGGTGGCCTACGAGCAGTACTTC. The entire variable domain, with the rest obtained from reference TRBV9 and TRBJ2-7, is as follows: DSGVTQTPKHLITATGQRVTLRCSPRSGDLSVYWYQQSLDQGLQFLIQYYNGEERAKGNILERFSAQQFPDLHSELNLSSLELGDSALYFCASSPGLAVAYEQYFGPGTRLTVT.

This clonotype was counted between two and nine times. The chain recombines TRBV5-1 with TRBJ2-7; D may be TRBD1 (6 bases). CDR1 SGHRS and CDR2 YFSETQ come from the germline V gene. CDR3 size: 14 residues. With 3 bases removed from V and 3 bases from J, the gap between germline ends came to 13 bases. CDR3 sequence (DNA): TGCGCCAGCAGCTACCAGGGGAATGGCTACGAGCAGTACTTC. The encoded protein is CASSYQGNGYEQYF.

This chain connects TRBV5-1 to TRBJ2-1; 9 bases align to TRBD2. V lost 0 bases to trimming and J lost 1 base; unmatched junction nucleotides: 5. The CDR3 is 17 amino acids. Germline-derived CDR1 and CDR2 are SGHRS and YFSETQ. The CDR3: CASSLGRAGGSYNEQFF. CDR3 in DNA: TGCGCCAGCAGCTTGGGGAGAGCGGGGGGATCCTACAATGAGCAGTTCTTC. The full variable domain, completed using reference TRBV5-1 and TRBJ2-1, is KAGVTQTPRYLIKTRGQQVTLSCSPISGHRSVSWYQQTPGQGLQFLFEYFSETQRNKGNFPGRFSGRQFSNSRSEMNVSTLELGDSALYLCASSLGRAGGSYNEQFFGPGTRLTVL.

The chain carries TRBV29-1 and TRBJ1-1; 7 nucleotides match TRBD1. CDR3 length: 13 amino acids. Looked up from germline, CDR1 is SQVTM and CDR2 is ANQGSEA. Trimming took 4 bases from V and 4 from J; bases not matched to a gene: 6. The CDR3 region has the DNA TGCAGCGTTGGCAGAGACAGGGCCACTGAAGCTTTCTTT. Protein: CSVGRDRATEAFF.

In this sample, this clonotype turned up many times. CDR3 DNA sequence: TGTGCCAGCAGCCAAGATGGGACTAGCGGCTACAATGAGCAGTTCTTC. Translation: CASSQDGTSGYNEQFF. The V call is TRBV4-2, the J call TRBJ2-1, with 11 bases fitting TRBD2. CDR3 length: 16 amino acids. Per the germline V gene, CDR1 is LGHNA and CDR2 is YNFKEQ. V shed 0 bases, J shed 3 bases, and the junction held 1 base outside the gene matches.

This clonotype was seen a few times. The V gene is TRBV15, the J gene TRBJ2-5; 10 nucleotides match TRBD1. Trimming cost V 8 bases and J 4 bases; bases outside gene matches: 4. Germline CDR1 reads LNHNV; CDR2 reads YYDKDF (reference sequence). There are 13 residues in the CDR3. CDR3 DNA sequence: TGTGCCACCTCGACAGGGGGCGTAGAGACCCAGTACTTC. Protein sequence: CATSTGGVETQYF.

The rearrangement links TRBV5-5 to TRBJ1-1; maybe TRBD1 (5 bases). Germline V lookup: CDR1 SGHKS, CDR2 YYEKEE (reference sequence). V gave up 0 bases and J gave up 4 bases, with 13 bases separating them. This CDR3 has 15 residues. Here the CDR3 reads CASSLAEGLATEAFF. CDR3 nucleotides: TGTGCCAGCAGCTTGGCCGAGGGGCTGGCCACTGAAGCTTTCTTT.

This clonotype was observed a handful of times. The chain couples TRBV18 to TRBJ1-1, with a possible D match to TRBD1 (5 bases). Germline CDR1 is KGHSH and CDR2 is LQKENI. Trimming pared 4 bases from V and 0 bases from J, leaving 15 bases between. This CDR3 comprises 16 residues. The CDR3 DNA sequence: TGTGCCAGCTCACGAACCGGGGGGGGATTGAACACTGAAGCTTTCTTT. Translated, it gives CASSRTGGGLNTEAFF.

The chain's CDR3 is CSVEDGSTYEQYF. The CDR3 DNA follows: TGCAGCGTTGAAGACGGCTCAACCTACGAGCAGTACTTC. The rearrangement links TRBV29-1 to TRBJ2-7; D not certain. The CDR3 has 13 amino acids. CDR1 SQVTM and CDR2 ANQGSEA come from the germline V gene. With 0 bases removed from V and 2 bases from J, the gap between germline ends came to 8 bases.

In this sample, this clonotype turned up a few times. The CDR3 loop is CASSRRTDTDTQYF. CDR3 coding DNA: TGCGCCAGCAGTCGGAGAACCGACACAGATACGCAGTATTTT. The J gene is TRBJ2-3, the V gene TRBV5-1, with D unresolved. V lost 5 bases and J 2 bases, leaving 12 bases between the germline ends. Germline assignment: CDR1 SGHRS and CDR2 YFSETQ. CDR3 length: 14 amino acids.

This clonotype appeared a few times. CDR3 residues: CAWGRRTSGDQETQYF. As DNA, the CDR3 is TGTGCCTGGGGACGAAGGACTAGCGGGGATCAAGAGACCCAGTACTTC. This chain links TRBV30 with TRBJ2-5; the match to TRBD2 covers 12 bases. Germline lookup yields CDR1 GTSNPN and CDR2 SVGIG (reference sequence). CDR3 length: 16 amino acids. The V gene end was trimmed by 5 bases and the J gene end by 2 bases; junction bases not matched to a gene: 9.

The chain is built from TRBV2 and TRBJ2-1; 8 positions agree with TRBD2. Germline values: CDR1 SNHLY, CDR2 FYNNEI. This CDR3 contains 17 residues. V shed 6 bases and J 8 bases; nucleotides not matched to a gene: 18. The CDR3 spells CASSGATGTSVIYEQFF. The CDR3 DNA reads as TGTGCCAGCAGCGGCGCAACCGGGACTAGTGTTATATATGAGCAGTTCTTC.

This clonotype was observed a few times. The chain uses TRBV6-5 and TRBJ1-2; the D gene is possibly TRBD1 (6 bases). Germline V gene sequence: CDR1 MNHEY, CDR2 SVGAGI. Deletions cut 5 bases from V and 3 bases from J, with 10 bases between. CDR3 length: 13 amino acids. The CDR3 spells CASSKNRDYGYTF. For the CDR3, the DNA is TGTGCCAGCAGTAAAAACAGGGACTATGGCTACACCTTC.

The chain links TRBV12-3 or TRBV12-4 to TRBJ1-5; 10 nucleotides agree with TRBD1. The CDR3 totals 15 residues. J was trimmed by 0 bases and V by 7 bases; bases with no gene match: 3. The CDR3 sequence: CASTRTGGSNQPQHF. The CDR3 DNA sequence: TGTGCCAGCACTAGGACAGGGGGTAGCAATCAGCCCCAGCATTTT.

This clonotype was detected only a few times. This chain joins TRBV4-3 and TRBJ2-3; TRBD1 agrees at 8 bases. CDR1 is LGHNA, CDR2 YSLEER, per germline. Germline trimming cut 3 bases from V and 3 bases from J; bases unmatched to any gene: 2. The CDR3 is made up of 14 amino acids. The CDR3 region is CASSQRTGTDTQYF. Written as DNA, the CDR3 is TGCGCCAGCAGCCAGAGGACAGGGACAGATACGCAGTATTTT.